This passage covers 6 T cell receptor beta chains from one sample sequenced in a study of lymphopenia after photon versus proton radiotherapy. Assay used: immunoSEQ multiplex PCR; TCRdb lists only in-frame clones, some missing. The repertoire holds around 150,000 clones, with 88% as singletons. The sequencing here drew on peripheral blood, taken from a patient treated with photon-based radiotherapy. The receptors come from a man over 45 with gastric cancer.

This chain uses TRBV19 with TRBJ2-2; D gene ambiguous. Trimming took 3 bases from V and 1 from J, leaving 6 bases between them. Germline assignment: CDR1 LNHDA and CDR2 SQIVND (reference sequence). This CDR3 has 14 amino acids. The CDR3 protein is CASSIYQNTGELFF. The DNA of the CDR3 is TGTGCCAGTAGTATCTACCAGAACACCGGGGAGCTGTTTTTT.

This clone is a singleton in its sample. Other nucleotide sequences from this sample produce the same CDR3. The chain couples TRBV18 to TRBJ1-1, with D maybe TRBD1 (5 bases). This CDR3 spans 13 amino acids. Trimming removed 3 bases at V and 1 base at J, with 6 bases between. CDR1 is KGHSH, CDR2 LQKENI, per germline. CDR3 sequence reads: CASSPGQNTEAFF. The CDR3 DNA reads TGTGCCAGCTCACCCGGACAGAACACTGAAGCTTTCTTT.

CDR3 sequence: CASVGYNEQFF. The DNA of the CDR3 is TGTGCCAGCGTAGGCTACAATGAGCAGTTCTTC. The rearrangement uses TRBV11-2 and TRBJ2-1; D is unresolved. Trimming shortened V by 8 bases and J by 3 bases, and 5 bases separated the two germline ends. Per germline, CDR1 SGHAT and CDR2 FQNNGV. The CDR3 contains 11 residues.

As DNA, the CDR3 is TGTGCCAGCAGTGATTCGCAGCCATTGAACACTGAAGCTTTCTTT. Its translation: CASSDSQPLNTEAFF. The chain combines TRBV2 with TRBJ1-1; D is unresolved. CDR3 size: 15 residues. Germline V lookup: CDR1 SNHLY, CDR2 FYNNEI. The ends were cut back, 3 bases at V and 0 bases at J, with 11 bases in the middle.

The rearrangement links TRBV6-5 to TRBJ1-1, with D possibly TRBD1 on 6 matching bases. V was pared by 6 bases and J by 3 bases, with 14 bases between. Germline lookup yields CDR1 MNHEY and CDR2 SVGAGI. The CDR3 contains 14 residues. CDR3 nucleotides: TGTGCCAGCAGCAGGAAAGGGGGTGACACTGAAGCTTTCTTT. This codes for CASSRKGGDTEAFF.

The chain is built from TRBV29-1 and TRBJ2-3; no clear D gene. Germline values: CDR1 SQVTM, CDR2 ANQGSEA. The CDR3 totals 12 residues. V lost 4 bases and J 1 base, leaving 6 bases between the germline ends. The CDR3 DNA is TGCAGCGTTGCCCTAGGCACAGATACGCAGTATTTT. The encoded protein is CSVALGTDTQYF.